Below, one T cell receptor (beta chain) is given with its context. Antigen specificity is unknown. These data originate in a study of radiotherapy plus CTLA-4 blockade in lung cancer. Study information: With 25% to 35% of patients having disease control, objective responses were seen in roughly 18%.

Patients in the study, people with chemo-refractory metastatic non-small-cell lung cancer, received focal radiation plus ipilimumab CTLA-4 blockade. The assay was immunoSEQ multiplex PCR, and TCRdb's table has in-frame clones only and misses some. The repertoire holds 75,000 to 100,000 clones, with about 86% as singletons. CDR3 size: 14 residues. Germline V gene lookup returns CDR1 SGDLS and CDR2 YYNGEE. Trimming left V 0 bases short and J 8 bases short, with 11 bases between. Study results and caveats: Radiotherapy plus ipilimumab was followed by expansion in blood of tumor-derived TCR clones.

Here the sequenced sample was peripheral blood, taken from a patient treated with radiotherapy plus ipilimumab. The gene calls are TRBV9 and TRBJ2-2; no definite D call. This receptor was taken from a human donor with non-small cell lung cancer that progressed on radiotherapy plus ipilimumab. The CDR3 region has the DNA TGTGCCAGCAGCGTAGCCCCGGACGGGGGGGAGCTGTTTTTT. This translates into CASSVAPDGGELFF.